The source of this T cell receptor beta chain is a study of tumor and adjacent non-tumor tissue in lung cancer (dated by TCRdb to between 2017 and 2018). Turning to the overall study: By cancer type, the cohort comprised 11 to 12 adenocarcinoma patients, a couple of squamous cell carcinoma patients and 1 small cell lung cancer patient. Among the roughly 15 patients, ages ranged from roughly 30 to 85 years, some ten were men and 5 were women, and disease was TNM stage I to III. Sequencing generated a total of more than 95 million productive TCRbeta reads, averaging approximately 3.8 million reads per sample. The study compared bulk TCRbeta repertoires between lung tumor tissue and matched distant non-tumor lung tissue from 15 lung cancer patients. TCRbeta CDR3 sequencing was performed on more than 25 paired specimens, with one tumor sample and one normal lung sample collected per patient. Summary of the overall study and its limitations: The top 100 clones accounted for a significantly larger cumulative portion of the repertoire in normal lung than in tumor tissue. With only approximately 16 patients in the cohort, the authors noted that larger samples and more detailed clinical data are needed. Younger patients had significantly higher TCR diversity, and higher tumor TCR diversity was associated with shorter overall and disease-free survival. Neither the sequencing platform nor unique molecular identifiers are named or mentioned anywhere in the methods. TCR diversity (inverse Simpson) was significantly higher in tumor than in normal lung tissue (roughly 390 vs 170, P = 0.0075, Mann-Whitney U test). Peripheral blood was not sequenced, so blood TCRbeta repertoires were not examined in the lung cancer patients of the study.

This clonotype was seen many times. Its recognized antigen is unknown. Base qualities are not at hand, and no much larger clone is one base apart. Libraries were constructed by multiplex PCR. The sequencer listed for this sample is Illumina HiSeq 2500. TCRbeta libraries were constructed through three rounds of nested PCR with primers (Table S4) according to protocols adapted from ARM-PCR. Before sequencing, PCR products of 200-500 bp were excised from the gel and purified with the QIAquick gel extraction kit. For the original study's pipeline: Reads were cleaned with Trimmomatic, merged with FLASH into complete CDR3 sequences, and assigned to V(D)J germline segments with MiTCR. VDJtools was used to compute clonal diversity as the inverse Simpson's index. In-frame sequences without a premature stop codon were defined as productive reads. Clones were called with MiXCR by TCRdb after fastp trimmed the public reads at Q25, and only in-frame beta chains were retained. A single entry per CDR3 protein holds the most common genes and DNA from its merged rows. These V and J calls rely on TCRdb rather than the paper's analysis. The sample records about 75,000 distinct CDR3 sequences, under 80% of which are singletons. The ten most abundant clones make up approximately 12% of the sample.

RNA was extracted from bulk unsorted tissue and checked for quality with a NanoDrop ND-1000 and an Agilent 2100. Newly diagnosed lung cancer patients without prior chemotherapy who had been admitted for thoracic surgery in China between August and November 2014 were enrolled as donors. The study excluded patients who had received radiotherapy or chemotherapy before or who had another cancer at the same time. Surgical tissue pieces of roughly 1-2 cm3 were preserved in RNAlater solution and stored at -80 °C until use. The CDR3 covers 13 residues, taking in both the cysteine and the phenylalanine. Just the 39-base CDR3 DNA is kept, in frame starting at base 1. Taken from the germline V gene, the CDR1 and CDR2 loops are SGHTA and FQGNSA. The junction shows trimming of 3 bases on V and 5 bases on J, plus 9 bases between the germline ends.

Sequencing input: lung tumor tissue. This clonotype was obtained from a woman aged 45-65 years with non-small cell lung cancer. The chain uses TRBV7-2 and TRBJ2-3, with no D gene named confidently. Here is the DNA: TGTGCCAGCAGCTTGTCCTCGTTAGATACGCAGTATTTT. Its product reads: CASSLSSLDTQYF.